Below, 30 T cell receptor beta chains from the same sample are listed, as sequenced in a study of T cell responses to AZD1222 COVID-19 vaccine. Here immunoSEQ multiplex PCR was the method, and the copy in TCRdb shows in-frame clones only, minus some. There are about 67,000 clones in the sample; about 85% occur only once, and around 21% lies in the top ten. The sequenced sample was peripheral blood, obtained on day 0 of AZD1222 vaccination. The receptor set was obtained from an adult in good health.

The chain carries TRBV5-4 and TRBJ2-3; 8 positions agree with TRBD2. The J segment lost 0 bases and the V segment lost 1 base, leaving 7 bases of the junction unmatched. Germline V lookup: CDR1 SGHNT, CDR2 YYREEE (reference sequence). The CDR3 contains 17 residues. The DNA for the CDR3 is TGTGCCAGCAGCTTGATGGCGGGGGGTTCTAGCACAGATACGCAGTATTTT. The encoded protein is CASSLMAGGSSTDTQYF. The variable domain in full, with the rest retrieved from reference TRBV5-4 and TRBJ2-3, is ETGVTQSPTHLIKTRGQQVTLRCSSQSGHNTVSWYQQALGQGPQFIFQYYREEENGRGNFPPRFSGLQFPNYSSELNVNALELDDSALYLCASSLMAGGSSTDTQYFGPGTRLTVL.

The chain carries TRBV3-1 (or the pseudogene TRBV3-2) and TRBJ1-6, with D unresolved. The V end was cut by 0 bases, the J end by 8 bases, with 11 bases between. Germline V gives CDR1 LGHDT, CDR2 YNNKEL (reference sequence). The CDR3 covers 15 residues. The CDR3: CASSQEDKVYSPLHF. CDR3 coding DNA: TGTGCCAGCAGCCAAGAGGATAAGGTTTATTCACCCCTCCACTTT.

CDR3 residues: CASSDPRGNYGYTF. In DNA, the CDR3 is TGTGCCAGCAGCGACCCTCGAGGAAACTATGGCTACACCTTC. The rearrangement links TRBV9 to TRBJ1-2; D is unclear. Germline CDR1 reads SGDLS; CDR2 reads YYNGEE. The CDR3 runs 14 residues. Trimming pared 3 bases from V and 2 bases from J, leaving 11 bases between.

CDR3 sequence (DNA): TGTGCCAGCAGCCTCGGCGGGACGGCCGACGGGGAGCTGTTTTTT. Encoded protein: CASSLGGTADGELFF. This sequence joins TRBV7-6 and TRBJ2-2; maybe TRBD2 (6 bases). This CDR3 has 15 residues. Germline-derived CDR1 and CDR2 are SGHVS and FNYEAQ. V was trimmed by 5 bases and J by 7 bases, leaving 17 bases between them.

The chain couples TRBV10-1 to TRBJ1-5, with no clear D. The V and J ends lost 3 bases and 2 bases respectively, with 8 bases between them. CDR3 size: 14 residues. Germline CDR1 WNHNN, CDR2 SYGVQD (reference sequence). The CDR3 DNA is TGCGCCAGCAGTGAAGGGCGGGGCAATCAGCCCCAGCATTTT. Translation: CASSEGRGNQPQHF.

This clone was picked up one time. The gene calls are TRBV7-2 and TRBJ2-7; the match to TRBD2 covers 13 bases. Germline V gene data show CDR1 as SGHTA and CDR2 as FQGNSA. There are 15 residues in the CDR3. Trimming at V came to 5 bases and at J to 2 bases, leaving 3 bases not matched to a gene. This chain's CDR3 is CASSPTSGGAYEQYF. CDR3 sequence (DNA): TGTGCCAGCAGCCCCACTAGCGGGGGGGCCTACGAGCAGTACTTC. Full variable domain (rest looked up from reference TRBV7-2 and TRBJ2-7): GAGVSQSPSNKVTEKGKDVELRCDPISGHTALYWYRQSLGQGLEFLIYFQGNSAPDKSGLPSDRFSAERTGGSVSTLTIQRTQQEDSAVYLCASSPTSGGAYEQYFGPGTRLTVT.

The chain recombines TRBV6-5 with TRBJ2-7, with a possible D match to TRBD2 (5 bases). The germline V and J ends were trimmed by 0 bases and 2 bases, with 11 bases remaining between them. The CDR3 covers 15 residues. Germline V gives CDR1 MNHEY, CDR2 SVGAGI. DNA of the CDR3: TGTGCCAGCAGTTACTCGAAATCGGGAACCTACGAGCAGTACTTC. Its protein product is CASSYSKSGTYEQYF.

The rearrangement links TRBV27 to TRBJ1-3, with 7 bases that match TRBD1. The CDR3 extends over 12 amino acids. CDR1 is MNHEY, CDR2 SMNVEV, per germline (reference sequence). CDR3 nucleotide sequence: TGTGCTTCTTGGGACAGACGGAACACCATATATTTT. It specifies CASWDRRNTIYF.

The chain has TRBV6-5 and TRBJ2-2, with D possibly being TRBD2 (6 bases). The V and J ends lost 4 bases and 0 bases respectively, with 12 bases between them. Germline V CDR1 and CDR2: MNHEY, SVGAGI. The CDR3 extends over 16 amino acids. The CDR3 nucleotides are TGTGCCAGCAGTTCCCCGGGCGGGACGAACACCGGGGAGCTGTTTTTT. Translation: CASSSPGGTNTGELFF.

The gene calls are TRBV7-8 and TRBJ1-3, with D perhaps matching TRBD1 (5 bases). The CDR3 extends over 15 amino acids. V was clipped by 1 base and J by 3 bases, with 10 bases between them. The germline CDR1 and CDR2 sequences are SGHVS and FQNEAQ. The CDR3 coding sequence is TGTGCCAGCAGCTTAGAGGGGATAGTTGGAAACACCATATATTTT. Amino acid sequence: CASSLEGIVGNTIYF.

CDR3 in amino acids: CASRTMLINSPLHF. DNA for the CDR3: TGTGCCAGCCGGACAATGCTGATAAATTCACCCCTCCACTTT. The genes are TRBV6-5 and TRBJ1-6; maybe TRBD1 (5 bases). V was pared by 8 bases and J by 7 bases, with 15 bases between. This CDR3 is 14 amino acids long. Germline V gene sequence: CDR1 MNHEY, CDR2 SVGAGI.

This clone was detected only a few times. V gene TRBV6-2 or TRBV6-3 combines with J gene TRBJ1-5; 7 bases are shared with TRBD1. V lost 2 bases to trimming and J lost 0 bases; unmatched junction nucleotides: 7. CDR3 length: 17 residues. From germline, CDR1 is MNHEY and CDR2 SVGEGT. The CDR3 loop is CASSYTLGTASNQPQHF. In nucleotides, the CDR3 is TGTGCCAGCAGTTACACCCTCGGGACAGCTAGCAATCAGCCCCAGCATTTT.

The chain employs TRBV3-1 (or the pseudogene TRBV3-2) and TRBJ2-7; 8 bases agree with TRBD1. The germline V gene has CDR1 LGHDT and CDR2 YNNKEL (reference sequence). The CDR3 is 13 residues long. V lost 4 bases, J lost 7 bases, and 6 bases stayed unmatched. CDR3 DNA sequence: TGTGCCAGCAGCCCCGGACAGGGCCTAGAGCAGTACTTC. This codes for CASSPGQGLEQYF.

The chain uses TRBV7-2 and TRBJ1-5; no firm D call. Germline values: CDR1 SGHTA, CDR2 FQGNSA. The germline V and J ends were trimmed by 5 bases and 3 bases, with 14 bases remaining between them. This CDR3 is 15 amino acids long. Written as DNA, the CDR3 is TGTGCCAGCAGCCTTATAGGGCAAGTCAATCAGCCCCAGCATTTT. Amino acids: CASSLIGQVNQPQHF.

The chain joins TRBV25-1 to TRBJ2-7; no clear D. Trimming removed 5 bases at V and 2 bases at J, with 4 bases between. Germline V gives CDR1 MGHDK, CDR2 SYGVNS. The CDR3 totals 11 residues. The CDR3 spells CASSRTYEQYF. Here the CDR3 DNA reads TGTGCCAGCAGTCGAACCTACGAGCAGTACTTC.

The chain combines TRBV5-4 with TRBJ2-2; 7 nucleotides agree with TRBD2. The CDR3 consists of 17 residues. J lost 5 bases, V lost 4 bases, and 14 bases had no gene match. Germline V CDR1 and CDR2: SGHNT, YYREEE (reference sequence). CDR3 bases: TGTGCCAGCAGCGTATGGACTAGTGTTGGTCGGACCGGGGAGCTGTTTTTT. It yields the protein CASSVWTSVGRTGELFF.

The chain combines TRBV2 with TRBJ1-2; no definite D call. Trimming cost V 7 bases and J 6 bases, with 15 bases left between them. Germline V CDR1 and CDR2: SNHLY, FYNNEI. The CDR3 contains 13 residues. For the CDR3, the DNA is TGTGCCAGCATGTGGCAGACTGGAGATGGCTACACCTTC. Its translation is CASMWQTGDGYTF.

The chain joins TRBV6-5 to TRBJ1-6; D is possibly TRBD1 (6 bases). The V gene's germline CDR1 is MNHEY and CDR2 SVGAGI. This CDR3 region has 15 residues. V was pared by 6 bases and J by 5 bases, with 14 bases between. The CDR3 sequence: CASRVTGFHNSPLHF. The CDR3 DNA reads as TGTGCCAGCAGGGTCACAGGGTTCCATAATTCACCCCTCCACTTT.

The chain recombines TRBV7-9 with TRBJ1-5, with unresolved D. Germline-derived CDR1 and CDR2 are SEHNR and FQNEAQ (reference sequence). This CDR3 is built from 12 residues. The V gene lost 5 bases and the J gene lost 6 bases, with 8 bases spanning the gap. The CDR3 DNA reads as TGTGCCAGCAGCACCGACATTCAGCCCCAGCATTTT. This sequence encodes CASSTDIQPQHF.

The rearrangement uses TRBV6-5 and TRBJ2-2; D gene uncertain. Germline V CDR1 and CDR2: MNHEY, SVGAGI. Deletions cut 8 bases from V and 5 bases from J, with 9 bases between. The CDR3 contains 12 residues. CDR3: CASRPATGELFF. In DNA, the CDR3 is TGTGCCAGCCGTCCGGCTACCGGGGAGCTGTTTTTT.

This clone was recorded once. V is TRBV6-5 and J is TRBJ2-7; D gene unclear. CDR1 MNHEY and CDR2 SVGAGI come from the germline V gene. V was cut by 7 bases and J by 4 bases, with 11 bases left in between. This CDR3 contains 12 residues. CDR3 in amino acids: CASTVYGYEQYF. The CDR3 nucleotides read TGTGCCAGCACGGTATATGGGTACGAGCAGTACTTC.

The CDR3: CASSYSTQGGTEQFF. The CDR3 region has the DNA TGTGCCAGCAGTTACTCGACTCAGGGTGGTACTGAGCAGTTCTTC. V gene TRBV6-5 combines with J gene TRBJ2-1; D might be TRBD1 (5 bases). Trimming shortened V by 0 bases and J by 9 bases, and 15 bases separated the two germline ends. This CDR3 region has 15 residues. CDR1 is MNHEY, CDR2 SVGAGI, per germline.

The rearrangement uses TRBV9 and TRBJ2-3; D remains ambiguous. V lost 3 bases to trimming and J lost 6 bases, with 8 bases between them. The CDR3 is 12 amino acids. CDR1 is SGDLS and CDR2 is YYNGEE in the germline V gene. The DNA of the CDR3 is TGTGCCAGCAGCGCCCTCGGGGATACGCAGTATTTT. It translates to CASSALGDTQYF.

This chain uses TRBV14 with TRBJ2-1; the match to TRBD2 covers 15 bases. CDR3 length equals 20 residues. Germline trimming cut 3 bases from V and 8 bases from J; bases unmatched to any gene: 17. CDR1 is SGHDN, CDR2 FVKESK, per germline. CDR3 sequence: CASSHKQTGTSGRLGDEQFF. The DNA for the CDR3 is TGTGCCAGCAGCCACAAGCAAACCGGGACTAGCGGGAGGCTTGGCGATGAGCAGTTCTTC.

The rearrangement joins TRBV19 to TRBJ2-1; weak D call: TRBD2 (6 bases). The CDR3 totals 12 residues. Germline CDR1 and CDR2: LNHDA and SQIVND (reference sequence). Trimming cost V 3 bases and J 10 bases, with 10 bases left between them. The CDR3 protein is CASSIHGREQFF. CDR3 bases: TGTGCCAGTAGTATTCATGGGAGGGAGCAGTTCTTC.

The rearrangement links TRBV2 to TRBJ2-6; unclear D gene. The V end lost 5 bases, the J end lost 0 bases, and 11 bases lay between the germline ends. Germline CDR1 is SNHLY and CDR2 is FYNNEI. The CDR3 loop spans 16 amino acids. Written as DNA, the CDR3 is TGTGCCAGCAGTTATACCAAGGGCTCTGGGGCCAACGTCCTGACTTTC. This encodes CASSYTKGSGANVLTF.

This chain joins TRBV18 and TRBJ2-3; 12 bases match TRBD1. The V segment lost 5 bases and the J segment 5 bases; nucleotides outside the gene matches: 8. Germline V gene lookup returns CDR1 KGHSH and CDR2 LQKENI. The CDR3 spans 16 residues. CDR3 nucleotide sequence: TGTGCCAGCTCAGTACCGGGACAGGGGGCTGGAGATACGCAGTATTTT. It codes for CASSVPGQGAGDTQYF. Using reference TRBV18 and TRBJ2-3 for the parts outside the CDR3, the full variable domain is NAGVMQNPRHLVRRRGQEARLRCSPMKGHSHVYWYRQLPEEGLKFMVYLQKENIIDESGMPKERFSAEFPKEGPSILRIQQVVRGDSAAYFCASSVPGQGAGDTQYFGPGTRLTVL.

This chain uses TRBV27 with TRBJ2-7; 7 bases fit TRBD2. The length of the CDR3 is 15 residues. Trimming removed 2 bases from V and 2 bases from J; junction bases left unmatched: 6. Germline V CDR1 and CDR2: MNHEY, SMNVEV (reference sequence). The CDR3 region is CASSLISGSTYEQYF. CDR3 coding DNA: TGTGCCAGCAGTTTAATTAGCGGGTCCACCTACGAGCAGTACTTC.

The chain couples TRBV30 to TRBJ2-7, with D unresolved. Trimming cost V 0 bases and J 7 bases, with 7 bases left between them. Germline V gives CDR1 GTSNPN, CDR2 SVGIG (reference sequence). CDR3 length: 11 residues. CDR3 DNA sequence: TGTGCCTGGAGTGTATACGGGGAGCAGTACTTC. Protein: CAWSVYGEQYF.

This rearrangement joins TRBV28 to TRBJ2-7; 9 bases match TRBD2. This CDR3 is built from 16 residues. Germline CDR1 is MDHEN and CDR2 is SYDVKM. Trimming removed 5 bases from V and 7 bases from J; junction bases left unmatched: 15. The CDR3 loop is CASSRGGASGKGEQYF. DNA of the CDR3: TGTGCCAGCAGTAGGGGGGGAGCTAGCGGGAAGGGTGAGCAGTACTTC.